This TCR beta chain is drawn from a study of blood T cell repertoires in COVID-19. Overall study: Both acute and convalescent COVID-19 samples were obtained from the United States, Italy and Spain. The analysed material was cDNA or gDNA that came from T cells, B-cell-depleted T cells, or PBMCs.

The CDR3 is 15 residues long. CDR1 is MDHEN, CDR2 SYDVKM, per germline. Trimming left V 2 bases short and J 10 bases short, with 18 bases between. This clone was detected a few times. Study processing details: It was from reference gene primer amplification that nucleated cell counts were estimated. Sequencing was performed with immunoSEQ multiplex PCR; in TCRdb, only in-frame clones are kept and a portion is missing. D and trimming were read from the DNA, whereas the V and J calls and clone size are those reported in that table. The repertoire holds some 150,000 clones, with approximately 79% as singletons.

This receptor was obtained from a man aged 45-60 years with active or convalescent COVID-19. The chain has TRBV28 and TRBJ2-1; possible D gene TRBD2, 5 bases. Source material: peripheral blood. The CDR3 loop reads CASSLASARTGEQFF. In DNA, the CDR3 is TGTGCCAGCAGTTTAGCGAGCGCCCGTACGGGAGAGCAGTTCTTC.